The sequence of this T cell receptor (beta chain) was determined in a study of T cells in Graves' hyperthyroidism and ophthalmopathy. RNA transcripts provided the source from which TCR beta CDR3 regions were amplified. The study used the HTBI primer set for a first-round RT-PCR of the TCR CDR3. A single record per CDR3 protein comes from TCRdb applying MiXCR to the multiplex PCR reads. The repertoire has 200,000 to 250,000 distinct CDR3 sequences, roughly 18% of them found once; the top ten carry about two fifths. Looked up from germline, CDR1 is MNHEY and CDR2 is SVGEGT. This CDR3 contains 14 residues. Trimming removed 6 bases at V and 4 bases at J, with 15 bases between. This clonotype turned up a few times.

The sample comprised blood. This TCR was sampled from a man in his forties or fifties with Graves' hyperthyroidism. The rearrangement joins TRBV6-2 or TRBV6-3 to TRBJ1-2; D not resolved. DNA of the CDR3: TGTGCCAGCAGAGTCCGGATTTCGGGCTATGGCTACACCTTC. It codes for CASRVRISGYGYTF.